The rows below give T cell receptor beta chains drawn from one sample of a study of T cells after yellow fever vaccination. TCRdb reanalysed the 5' RACE reads using MiXCR and keeps one entry per CDR3 protein. Of under 300,000 distinct CDR3 sequences listed, 10% to 15% are singletons. Sequencing used CD4+ T cells sorted from PBMCs, obtained 45 days after the yellow fever booster vaccination. The origin of the receptors is a man aged 25-45 years who received the YFV17D yellow fever vaccine. CDR3s include the opening cysteine and the closing phenylalanine or tryptophan. A D gene is named only where the DNA matches it firmly. Clone size, where shown, is once, few, many, or a class for clones that have expanded.

CDR3nt	CDR3aa	j_gene	v_gene	d_gene	abundance
TGTGCCAGCAGCGCCGGGCTAGGGACTAGCGGGGTCCACGAGCAGTACTTC	CASSAGLGTSGVHEQYF	TRBJ2-7	TRBV7-9	TRBD2	few
TGTGCCAGCAGTAAGCGGGACAGCTACAATGAGCAGTTCTTC	CASSKRDSYNEQFF	TRBJ2-1	TRBV2	.	.
TGTGCCAGAAGTTTAGACGGGACAGGGGGCGACGAGCAGTACTTC	CARSLDGTGGDEQYF	TRBJ2-7	TRBV12-3/TRBV12-4	TRBD1	.
TGCGCCAGCAGTCCCGGAAGCGGGAGCTCCTACGAGCAGTACTTC	CASSPGSGSSYEQYF	TRBJ2-7	TRBV5-1	TRBD2	.
TGTGCCAGCAGAATTGCACAGGGGCAAGAGACCCAGTACTTC	CASRIAQGQETQYF	TRBJ2-5	TRBV7-9	TRBD1	few
TGCGCCAGCTCATCCGGGACAGAGAATGAAAAACTGTTTTTT	CASSSGTENEKLFF	TRBJ1-4	TRBV5-1	TRBD1	.
TGTGCCAGCACTTTGGTAGGACTAGCGGCCGGGGAGCTGTTTTTT	CASTLVGLAAGELFF	TRBJ2-2	TRBV28	TRBD2	.
TGTGCCAGCAGCGAGCCCACTAGAGACCAGTTCTTC	CASSEPTRDQFF	TRBJ2-1	TRBV7-9	.	few
TGCAGTGCAAAGAGGAGCGCTAGCGGGAGGGCCAGGCACAATGAGCAGTTCTTC	CSAKRSASGRARHNEQFF	TRBJ2-1	TRBV20-1	TRBD2	few
TGTGCCAGCAGCCAACAAGAGACCCAGTACTTC	CASSQQETQYF	TRBJ2-5	TRBV7-6	.	many
TGTGCCAGCTCAACGACTAGCGGGAGTGGTGCAACAATCGGAGAAAACATTCAGTACTTC	CASSTTSGSGATIGENIQYF	TRBJ2-4	TRBV18	TRBD2	.
TGTGCCAGCAGGGGACTAGATCGGACCCAGTACTTC	CASRGLDRTQYF	TRBJ2-5	TRBV12-3/TRBV12-4	TRBD2	.
TGTGCCATCAGTGCTGAGTACCCCAGTTCCCTGCGCGCGAACACTGAAGCTTTCTTT	CAISAEYPSSLRANTEAFF	TRBJ1-1	TRBV10-3	.	few
TGTGCCAGCAGTTTTCGTACAGGGGTAGAGACCCAGTACTTC	CASSFRTGVETQYF	TRBJ2-5	TRBV12-3/TRBV12-4	TRBD1	many
TGCAGTGCTAGGGCAGGGACACACGGGGAGACCCAGTACTTC	CSARAGTHGETQYF	TRBJ2-5	TRBV20-1	.	.
TGTGCCAGCAGTCCCCGCTCTAGCGGGGGAGCAGATACGCAGTATTTT	CASSPRSSGGADTQYF	TRBJ2-3	TRBV27	TRBD2	few
TGTGCCAGTAGTTACGCCCCTAGGGGTGAGCAGTTCTTC	CASSYAPRGEQFF	TRBJ2-1	TRBV19	.	few
TGCGCCAGCAGCCAATACAGGGGTACAGATACGCAGTATTTT	CASSQYRGTDTQYF	TRBJ2-3	TRBV5-1	TRBD1	.
TGTGCCAGCAGCCACGGGACAGTCGACAAGACCCAGTACTTC	CASSHGTVDKTQYF	TRBJ2-5	TRBV12-3/TRBV12-4	TRBD1	few
TGTGCCAGCAGCGGGACACCGAACACTGAAGCTTTCTTT	CASSGTPNTEAFF	TRBJ1-1	TRBV9	.	.
TGTGCCAGCAGTTTGGCGCAAGCCTTACCTAGCACAGATACGCAGTATTTT	CASSLAQALPSTDTQYF	TRBJ2-3	TRBV28	.	.
TGCGCCAACCAAGGGACGGGGAACTACGAGCAGTACTTC	CANQGTGNYEQYF	TRBJ2-7	TRBV10-1	.	.